These 16 T cell receptor beta chains were sequenced from one sample in a study of CD8+CD57+ T cells in acquired aplastic anemia. In patients chosen for sequencing, flow cytometry had shown CD8+CD57+ cell expansion. Profiling that covered TCR beta VDJ and CDR3 relied on genomic DNA as its template. Via MiXCR, TCRdb re-called the reads, giving one row per CDR3 protein. The table records about 180,000 distinct CDR3 sequences, roughly 60% of them present only once. Material: sorted CD4+, CD8+, or CD8+CD57+ T cells (not recorded which) from PBMCs. These receptors were taken from a human donor with aplastic anemia.

The gene calls are TRBV4-2 and TRBJ2-6, with TRBD2 matching over 15 bases. V shed 3 bases and J 12 bases; nucleotides not matched to a gene: 12. Germline V CDR1 and CDR2: LGHNA, YNFKEQ. The CDR3 runs 18 residues. The CDR3 sequence is CASSQGGLAGGPALVLTF. The CDR3 DNA is TGTGCCAGCAGCCAGGGAGGACTAGCGGGAGGGCCTGCTCTCGTCCTGACTTTC.

This chain uses TRBV20-1 with TRBJ1-1, with D maybe TRBD1 (5 bases). CDR1 is DFQATT, CDR2 SNEGSKA, per germline (reference sequence). The CDR3 covers 14 residues. V dropped 0 bases and J dropped 3 bases, with 11 bases sitting between them. The CDR3 region has the DNA TGCAGTGCTAGAGATTTGATGGGGGACACTGAAGCTTTCTTT. Its translation: CSARDLMGDTEAFF.

This chain connects TRBV10-1 to TRBJ1-1, with TRBD1 as a possible D gene (5 bases). CDR3 length equals 12 residues. Trimming shortened V by 6 bases and J by 8 bases, and 13 bases separated the two germline ends. Germline values: CDR1 WNHNN, CDR2 SYGVQD (reference sequence). DNA of the CDR3: TGCGCCAGCAGACACGACAGCGGAGAAGCTTTCTTT. It codes for CASRHDSGEAFF.

V usage is TRBV20-1 and J usage is TRBJ2-5; D gene unclear. The last part of the DNA fits TRBJ2-7 better; the J call may be wrong. The germline gives CDR1 DFQATT, CDR2 SNEGSKA (reference sequence). The CDR3 runs to 14 residues. The DNA for the CDR3 is TGCAGTGCTATAAGAGTACAGTCTTTTGGCGAGCAGTACTTC. Residues: CSAIRVQSFGEQYF.

The chain has TRBV7-3 and TRBJ1-1, with TRBD1 as a possible D gene (5 bases). This CDR3 contains 13 residues. Germline CDR1 reads SGHTA; CDR2 reads FQGTGA. V was clipped by 4 bases and J by 1 base, with 7 bases between them. The CDR3 reads CASSSGTNTEAFF. CDR3 in DNA: TGTGCCAGCAGCTCTGGGACGAACACTGAAGCTTTCTTT.

This rearrangement joins TRBV12-1 to TRBJ2-2. TRBV12-1 is a recognized pseudogene. The CDR3 loop spans 11 amino acids. The CDR3 sequence: CASSSDGELFF. The CDR3 DNA follows: TGTGCCAGCAGCTCGGACGGGGAGCTGTTTTTT.

As regards this clonotype: A much larger clone differs from this one at a single base, so this may be a read error. The rearrangement joins TRBV6-5 to TRBJ2-3, with D tentatively TRBD1 or TRBD2 (6 bases each). Germline CDR1 reads MNHEY; CDR2 reads SVGAGI. The CDR3 runs to 13 residues. The CDR3 coding sequence is TGTGCCAGCAGTGACGGGGGCACAGATACGCGGTATTTT. Translation gives CASSDGGTDTRYF.

This clonotype showed up many times. The chain couples TRBV10-2 to TRBJ2-5; 12 bases match TRBD2. The CDR3 totals 14 residues. Per the germline V gene, CDR1 is WSHSY and CDR2 is SAAADI. Losses at the gene ends were 11 bases for V and 2 bases for J; bases not matched to a gene: 6. In nucleotides, the CDR3 is TGCGCCGCTCGACTAGCGGGGGATCAAGAGACCCAGTACTTC. This translates into CAARLAGDQETQYF.

This clonotype was detected a few times. V gene TRBV20-1 combines with J gene TRBJ2-7, with D unclear. Germline loops: CDR1 DFQATT, CDR2 SNEGSKA (reference sequence). V was cut by 3 bases and J by 3 bases, with 12 bases left in between. The CDR3 has 13 amino acids. The CDR3 DNA reads TGCAGTGCTAGCCGCCACGGTGGCTACGAGCAGTACTTC. Translated: CSASRHGGYEQYF.

The table lists this clonotype with a count of one. V usage is TRBV7-9 and J usage is TRBJ2-3; D is possibly TRBD1 (5 bases). Judging by the DNA end, TRBJ1-5 fits better; the J call may be wrong. CDR3 length equals 17 residues. Germline lookup yields CDR1 SEHNR and CDR2 FQNEAQ (reference sequence). CDR3 bases: TGTGCCAGCAGCTTACGGGTCGGGGGGGTTATAAGAGATACGCAGCATTTT. This translates into CASSLRVGGVIRDTQHF.

The V and J genes are TRBV19 and TRBJ2-7; possible D gene TRBD2, 6 bases. The CDR3 length is 15 residues. In germline, CDR1 is LNHDA, CDR2 SQIVND (reference sequence). Trimming removed 6 bases at V and 2 bases at J, with 17 bases between. As DNA, the CDR3 is TGTGCCAGTAGCTACGACTCGACGGGAGCCTACGAGCAGTACTTC. It translates to CASSYDSTGAYEQYF.

This chain connects TRBV6-5 to TRBJ2-1; the match to TRBD1 covers 8 bases. The germline V gene encodes CDR1 MNHEY and CDR2 SVGAGI. This CDR3 contains 13 residues. With 10 bases clipped from V and 2 bases from J, the junction kept 4 bases outside the gene matches. The CDR3 spells CATRQGTYNEQFF. As DNA, the CDR3 is TGTGCCACCAGACAGGGGACCTACAATGAGCAGTTCTTC.

The gene calls are TRBV12-3 or TRBV12-4 and TRBJ1-2; unclear D gene. Trimming pared 4 bases from V and 6 bases from J, leaving 3 bases between. CDR3 length equals 10 residues. The CDR3: CASSSNGYTF. The CDR3 nucleotides read TGTGCCAGCAGTTCCAATGGCTACACCTTC.

The chain joins TRBV12-3 or TRBV12-4 to TRBJ2-7; TRBD2 aligns across 9 bases. The trim removed 6 bases at V and 5 bases at J, leaving 8 bases unmatched. This CDR3 region has 14 residues. In DNA form, the CDR3 reads TGTGCCAGCAGCCCGGGACTAGCTACCCACGAGCAGTACTTC. It codes for CASSPGLATHEQYF.

This clonotype was seen more than once but under ten times. The genes are TRBV7-2 and TRBJ1-6; D uncertain. Trimming shortened V by 0 bases and J by 12 bases, and 9 bases separated the two germline ends. Germline assignment: CDR1 SGHTA and CDR2 FQGNSA. CDR3 length: 13 amino acids. CDR3 sequence (DNA): TGTGCCAGCAGCTTAGCGCTGGTTCAACCCCTCCACTTT. It specifies CASSLALVQPLHF.

This chain joins TRBV28 and TRBJ1-1; a possible D gene is TRBD1 (5 bases). V shed 5 bases and J shed 5 bases, with 12 bases lying between them. Germline CDR1 is MDHEN and CDR2 is SYDVKM. This CDR3 has 13 amino acids. The CDR3 is CASSETVGTEAFF. CDR3 nucleotide sequence: TGTGCCAGCAGTGAGACAGTAGGTACTGAAGCTTTCTTT.